Listed below are T cell receptor beta chains from one sample, sequenced in a study of blood T cell repertoires in COVID-19. Libraries were prepared by immunoSEQ multiplex PCR; TCRdb keeps only in-frame clonotypes and omits some of them. The sample lists about 95,000 clones, around 80% seen once, with 24% in the top ten. Sequencing used peripheral blood. The receptors derive from a human donor in a cohort sampled during active COVID-19. CDR3s include the opening cysteine and the closing phenylalanine or tryptophan. A D gene is named only where the DNA matches it firmly. The size entry is marked missing in some rows and otherwise reads once, few, many or a size class.

>TRBV28|15|TRBJ1-1|.|TRBD1
TGTGCCAGCAGTCCCTCGACAGGGAGGAACACTGAAGCTTTCTTT
CASSPSTGRNTEAFF
>TRBV19|15|TRBJ2-7|.|.
TGTGCCAGTAGCAGAGGGGGGGGACAAACCTACGAGCAGTACTTC
CASSRGGGQTYEQYF
>TRBV28|14|TRBJ1-5|.|.
TGTGCCAGCAGTTTGGGGCAGTTCAATCAGCCCCAGCATTTT
CASSLGQFNQPQHF
>TRBV6-4|14|TRBJ2-2|.|TRBD2
TGTGCCAGCAGAGGCGGGAGGGGCACCGGGGAGCTGTTTTTT
CASRGGRGTGELFF
>TRBV19|12|TRBJ2-7|.|TRBD1
TGTGCCACCTCGGGACAGGGCTACGAGCAGTACTTC
CATSGQGYEQYF
>TRBV7-7|15|TRBJ2-3|.|TRBD1
TGTGCTAGCAGCCCGACAGGGTTGGGGACAGATACGCAGTATTTT
CASSPTGLGTDTQYF
>TRBV10-3|14|TRBJ2-3|.|.
TGTGCCATCAGTGTCGGGACAACCACAGATACGCAGTATTTT
CAISVGTTTDTQYF
>TRBV29-1|14|TRBJ1-4|.|TRBD1
TGCAGCGTCCGAAAAGACAGGGGGCAGGAAAAACTGTTTTTT
CSVRKDRGQEKLFF
>TRBV5-4|16|TRBJ2-1|.|TRBD2
TGTGCCAGCAGCGATCCGGGACTAGCGGGAGTAGGTGAGCAGTTCTTC
CASSDPGLAGVGEQFF
>TRBV28|11|TRBJ2-3|.|.
TGTGCCAGCAGTTTCCTAGATACGCAGTATTTT
CASSFLDTQYF
>TRBV5-1|14|TRBJ1-2|.|.
TGCGCCAGCAGCTTGGTGACAGGCGGCTCGGGCTACACCTTC
CASSLVTGGSGYTF
>TRBV2|14|TRBJ1-1|once|TRBD1
TGTGCCAGCCTCCGGACAGGTATGAACACTGAAGCTTTCTTT
CASLRTGMNTEAFF
>TRBV11-2|13|TRBJ1-4|.|.
TGTGCCAGCAGTTTCGGGAGGAGGGAAAAACTGTTTTTT
CASSFGRREKLFF
>TRBV11-2|15|TRBJ1-2|once|.
TGTGCCAGCACCCCAGGGGTTTTTCCTAACTATGGCTACACCTTC
CASTPGVFPNYGYTF
>TRBV24-1|14|TRBJ1-2|.|TRBD1
TGTGCCACCAGTGACTGGGACAGGGAGTGGGGCTACACCTTC
CATSDWDREWGYTF
>TRBV18|15|TRBJ2-3|.|.
TGTGCCAGCTCACCCGTGGAGACTAGCACAGATACGCAGTATTTT
CASSPVETSTDTQYF
>TRBV3-1/TRBV3-2|15|TRBJ2-1|.|TRBD1
TGTGCCAGCAGCCAAGCAGGGGGTTCCTACAATGAGCAGTTCTTC
CASSQAGGSYNEQFF
>TRBV2|14|TRBJ1-5|.|TRBD1
TGTGCCAGCAGTTTCGGGACAGCCGCCCAGCCCCAGCATTTT
CASSFGTAAQPQHF
>TRBV19|16|TRBJ1-5|.|.
TGTGCCAGTAGTATGGGGCCGGTTTATAGCAATCAGCCCCAGCATTTT
CASSMGPVYSNQPQHF
>TRBV7-2|11|TRBJ2-1|.|.
TGTGCCAGCACCCTCTACAATGAGCAGTTCTTC
CASTLYNEQFF
>TRBV19|15|TRBJ2-7|once|TRBD2
TGTGCCAGTAGCCTAATAGGGGAGGGCCCATACGAGCAGTACTTC
CASSLIGEGPYEQYF
>TRBV7-2|14|TRBJ2-7|.|.
TGTGCCAGCAGCTTAGGGCCTAGTTCTTACGAGCAGTACTTC
CASSLGPSSYEQYF
>TRBV6-2/TRBV6-3|17|TRBJ1-1|.|TRBD1
TGTGCCAGCAGCTTTATTCCGGGACAGGCGGGGAACACTGAAGCTTTCTTT
CASSFIPGQAGNTEAFF
>TRBV4-1|16|TRBJ2-3|many|.
TGCGCCAGCAGCCTGGAGGGCGGAAAAAGCACAGATACGCAGTATTTT
CASSLEGGKSTDTQYF
>TRBV7-6|14|TRBJ2-3|.|.
TGTGCCAGCAGCTTAGCCCCGGAGGCAGATACGCAGTATTTT
CASSLAPEADTQYF